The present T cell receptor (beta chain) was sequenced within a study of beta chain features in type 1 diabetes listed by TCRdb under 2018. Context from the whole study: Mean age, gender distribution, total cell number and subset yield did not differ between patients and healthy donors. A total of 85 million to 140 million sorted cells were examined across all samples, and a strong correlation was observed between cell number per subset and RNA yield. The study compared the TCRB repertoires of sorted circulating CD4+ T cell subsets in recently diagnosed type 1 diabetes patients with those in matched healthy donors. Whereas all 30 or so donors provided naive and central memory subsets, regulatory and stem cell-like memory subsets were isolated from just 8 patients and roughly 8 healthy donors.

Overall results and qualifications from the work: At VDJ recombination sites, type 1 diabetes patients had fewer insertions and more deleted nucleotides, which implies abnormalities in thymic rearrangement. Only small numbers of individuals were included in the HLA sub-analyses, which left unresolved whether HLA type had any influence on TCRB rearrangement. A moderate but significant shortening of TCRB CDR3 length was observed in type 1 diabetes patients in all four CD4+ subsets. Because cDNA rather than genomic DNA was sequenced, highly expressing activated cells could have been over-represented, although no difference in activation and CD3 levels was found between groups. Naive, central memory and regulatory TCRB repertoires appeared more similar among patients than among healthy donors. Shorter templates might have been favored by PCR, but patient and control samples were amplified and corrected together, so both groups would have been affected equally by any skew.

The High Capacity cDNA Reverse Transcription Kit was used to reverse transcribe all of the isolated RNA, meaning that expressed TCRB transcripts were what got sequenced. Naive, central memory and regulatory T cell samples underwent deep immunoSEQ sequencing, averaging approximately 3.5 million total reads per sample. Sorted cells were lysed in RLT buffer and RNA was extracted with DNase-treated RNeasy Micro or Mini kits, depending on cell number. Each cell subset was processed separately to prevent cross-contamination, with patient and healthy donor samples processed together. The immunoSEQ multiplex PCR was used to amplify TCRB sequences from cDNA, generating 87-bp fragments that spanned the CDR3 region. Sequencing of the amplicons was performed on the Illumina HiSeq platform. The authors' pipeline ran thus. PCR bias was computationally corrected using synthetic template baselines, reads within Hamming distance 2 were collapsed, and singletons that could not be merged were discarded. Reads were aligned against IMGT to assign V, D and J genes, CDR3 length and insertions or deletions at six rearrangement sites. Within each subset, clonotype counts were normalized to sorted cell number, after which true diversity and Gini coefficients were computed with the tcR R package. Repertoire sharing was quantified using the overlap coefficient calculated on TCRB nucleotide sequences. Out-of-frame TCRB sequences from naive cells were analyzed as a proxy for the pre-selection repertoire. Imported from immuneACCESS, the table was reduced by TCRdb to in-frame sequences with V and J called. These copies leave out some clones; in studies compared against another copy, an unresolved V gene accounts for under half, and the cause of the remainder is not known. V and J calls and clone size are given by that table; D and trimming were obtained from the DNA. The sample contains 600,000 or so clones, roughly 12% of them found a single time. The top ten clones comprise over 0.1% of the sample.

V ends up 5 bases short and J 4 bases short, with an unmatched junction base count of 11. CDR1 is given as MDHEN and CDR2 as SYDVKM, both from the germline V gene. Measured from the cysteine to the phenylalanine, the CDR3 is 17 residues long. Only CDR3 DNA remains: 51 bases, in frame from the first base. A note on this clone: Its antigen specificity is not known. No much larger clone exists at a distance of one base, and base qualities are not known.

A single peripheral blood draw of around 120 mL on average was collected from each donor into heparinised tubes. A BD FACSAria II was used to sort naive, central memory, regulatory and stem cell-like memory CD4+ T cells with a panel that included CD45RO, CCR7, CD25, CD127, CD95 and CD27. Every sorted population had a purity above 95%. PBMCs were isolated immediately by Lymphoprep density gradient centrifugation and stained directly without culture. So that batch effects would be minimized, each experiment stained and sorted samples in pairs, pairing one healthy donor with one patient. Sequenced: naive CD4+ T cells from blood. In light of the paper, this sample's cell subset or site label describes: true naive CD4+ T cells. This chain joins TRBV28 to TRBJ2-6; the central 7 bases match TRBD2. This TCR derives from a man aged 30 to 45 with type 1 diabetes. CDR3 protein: CASSLPRGTGGANVLTF. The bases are TGTGCCAGCAGTCTACCGCGGGGGACGGGAGGGGCCAACGTCCTGACTTTC. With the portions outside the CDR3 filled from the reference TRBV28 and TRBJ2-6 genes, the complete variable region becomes DVKVTQSSRYLVKRTGEKVFLECVQDMDHENMFWYRQDPGLGLRLIYFSYDVKMKEKGDIPEGYSVSREKKERFSLILESASTNQTSMYLCASSLPRGTGGANVLTFGAGSRLTVL.